Listed below are T cell receptor beta chains from one sample, sequenced in a study of human T cells and chemical hapten exposure. TCRdb independently ran MiXCR on the RACE reads; one entry per CDR3 protein. The top ten clones hold about 7.4% of a sample with around 42,000 distinct CDR3 sequences, 3% to 3.5% of them seen once. Sequencing was performed on whole blood, taken in connection with sensitization to the hapten diphenylcyclopropenone (DPC). The receptor source for this set is a man aged 40-50 years with alopecia areata. Some clones in this sample may be carry-over from other donors' samples. The CDR3 runs from the conserved cysteine through the conserved F or W. Fields, in order: J gene, clone size, V gene, D gene, CDR3 DNA, CDR3 protein. A D gene is named only where the DNA matches it firmly. Rows give clone size only sometimes, using once, few, many, or a class for an expanded clone.

>TRBJ1-5|many|TRBV28|.
TGTGCCAGCAGTTTAAGGGGACAAGGTTGGGATCAGCCCCAGCATTTT
CASSLRGQGWDQPQHF
>TRBJ2-2|many|TRBV12-3/TRBV12-4|TRBD1
TGTGCCAGCAGTCTCCAACAGGGGACCGGGGAGCTGTTTTTT
CASSLQQGTGELFF
>TRBJ2-1|many|TRBV5-8|TRBD2
TGTGCCAGCAGCTCAGGACTAGCGGGATCCTACAATGAGCAGTTCTTC
CASSSGLAGSYNEQFF
>TRBJ2-5|few|TRBV28|.
TGTGCCAGCAGTTCACGGACGGTAGAGACCCAGTACTTC
CASSSRTVETQYF
>TRBJ2-2|many|TRBV2|TRBD2
TGTGCCAGCAGTCCCCTGGGACTAGCGTCGAACACCGGGGAGCTGTTTTTT
CASSPLGLASNTGELFF
>TRBJ2-7|.|TRBV11-2|.
TGTGCCAGCAGCCCAACCCAAGTGGGGCTTGGCTACGAGCAGTACTTC
CASSPTQVGLGYEQYF
>TRBJ2-3|many|TRBV7-9|TRBD2
TGTGCCAGCAGCTCGACTAGCGGGAGCCTAGATACGCAGTATTTT
CASSSTSGSLDTQYF
>TRBJ1-2|many|TRBV9|.
TGTGCCAGCAGCGCCCAAGGGGCGGGAGGCTACACCTTC
CASSAQGAGGYTF
>TRBJ1-1|few|TRBV11-2|.
TGTGCCAACAGCTTCGGCAGGGGGAACACTGAAGCTTTCTTT
CANSFGRGNTEAFF
>TRBJ2-7|many|TRBV20-1|TRBD2
TGCAGTGCTAGAGATCCCAGCGGGAGTAACGAGCAGTACTTC
CSARDPSGSNEQYF
>TRBJ2-7|many|TRBV28|.
TGTGCCAGCAGTTCGCCCTACGAGCAGTACTTC
CASSSPYEQYF
>TRBJ2-3|.|TRBV6-1|.
TGTGCCAGCAGTGATCGGGGAGGCACAGATACGCAGTATTTT
CASSDRGGTDTQYF